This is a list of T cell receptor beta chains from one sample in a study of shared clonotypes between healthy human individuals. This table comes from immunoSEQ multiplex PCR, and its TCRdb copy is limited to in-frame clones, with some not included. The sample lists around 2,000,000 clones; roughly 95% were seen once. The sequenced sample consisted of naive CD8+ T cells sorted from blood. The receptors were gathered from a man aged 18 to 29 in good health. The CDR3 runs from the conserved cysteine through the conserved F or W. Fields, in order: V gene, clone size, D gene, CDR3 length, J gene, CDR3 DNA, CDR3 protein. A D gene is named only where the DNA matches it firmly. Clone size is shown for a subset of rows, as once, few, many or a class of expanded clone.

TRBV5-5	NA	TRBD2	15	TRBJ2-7	TGTGCCAGCAGCCTACTAGCGGGAGAGTCCTACGAGCAGTACTTC	CASSLLAGESYEQYF
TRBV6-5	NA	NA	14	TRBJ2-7	TGTGCCAGCAGTTACGTAGGTCGGCTCTTCGGGCAGTACTTC	CASSYVGRLFGQYF
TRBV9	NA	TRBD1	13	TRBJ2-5	TGTGCCAGCAGCGTGGGACAGCAAGAGACCCAGTACTTC	CASSVGQQETQYF
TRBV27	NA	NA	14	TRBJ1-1	TGTGCCAGCAACACACAGAACATGAACACTGAAGCTTTCTTT	CASNTQNMNTEAFF
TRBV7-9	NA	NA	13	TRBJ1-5	TGTGCCAGCAGTTCGGACAGAGATCAGCCCCAGCATTTT	CASSSDRDQPQHF
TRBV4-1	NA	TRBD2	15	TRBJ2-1	TGCGCCAGCAGCCACTCTAGCGGGGCCTACAATGAGCAGTTCTTC	CASSHSSGAYNEQFF
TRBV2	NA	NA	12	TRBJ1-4	TGTGCCAGCACAAGAGCACCTCAAAAACTGTTTTTT	CASTRAPQKLFF
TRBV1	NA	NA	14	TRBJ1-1	TGCACCAGCAGCCAAGTCTTGGGGTACACTGAAGCTTTCTTT	CTSSQVLGYTEAFF
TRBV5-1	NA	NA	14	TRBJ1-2	TGCGCCAGCAGCTTGCCGACAGCGGGGTATGGCTACACCTTC	CASSLPTAGYGYTF
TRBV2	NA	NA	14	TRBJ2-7	TGTGCCAGCAGGGAACGGACAGTCACCTACGAGCAGTACTTC	CASRERTVTYEQYF
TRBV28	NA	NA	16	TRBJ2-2	TGTGCCAGTTATCCCCTGGTTCACGCGAACACCGGGGAGCTGTTTTTT	CASYPLVHANTGELFF
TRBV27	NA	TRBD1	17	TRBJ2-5	TGTGCCAGCAGTTTATGGACGACAGGGGCTAATCAAGAGACCCAGTACTTC	CASSLWTTGANQETQYF
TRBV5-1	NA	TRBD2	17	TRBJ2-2	TGCGCCAGCAGCCAAGGACTAGCGTTTGGGAACACCGGGGAGCTGTTTTTT	CASSQGLAFGNTGELFF
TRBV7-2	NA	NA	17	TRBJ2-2	TGTGCCAGCAGCCCCTCGTTTGGCGAAAAGTTCGGCGGGGAGCTGTTTTTT	CASSPSFGEKFGGELFF
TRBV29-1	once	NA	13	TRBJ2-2	TGCAGCGGGGAAACAGTGAACACCGGGGAGCTGTTTTTT	CSGETVNTGELFF
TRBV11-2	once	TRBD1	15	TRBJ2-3	TGTGCCAGCAGCTTAGCAGGGGGAGCAGGCGATACGCAGTATTTT	CASSLAGGAGDTQYF
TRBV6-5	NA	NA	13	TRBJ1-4	TGTGCCAGCAGAATTGGGGCAGGGGAAAGACTGCTTTTT	CASRIGAGERLLF
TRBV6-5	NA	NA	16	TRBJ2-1	TGTGCCAGCAGTTACTCGGCGGATAGCTCCTACAATGAGCAGTTCTTC	CASSYSADSSYNEQFF
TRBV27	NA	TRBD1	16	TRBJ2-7	TGTGCCAGCAGTCTGACGGGGACAGGGGCCCTCTACGAGCAGTACTTC	CASSLTGTGALYEQYF
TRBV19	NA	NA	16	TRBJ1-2	TGTGCCAGTAGTATGCGTCCAGGGACCATTAACTATGGCTACACCTTC	CASSMRPGTINYGYTF
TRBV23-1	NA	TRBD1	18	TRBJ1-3	TGCGCCAGCAGTCAATGTAACGTTTCGGACAGGGCGGGAAACACCATATATTTT	CASSQCNVSDRAGNTIYF
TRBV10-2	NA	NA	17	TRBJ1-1	TGCGCCAGCAGTGAATGGTGGGGGCAGGGGATTGGGACTGAAGCTTTCTTT	CASSEWWGQGIGTEAFF
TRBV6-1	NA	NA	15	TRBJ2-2	TGTGCCAGCAATGGGGGGACAGCGAACACCGGGGAGCTGTTTTTT	CASNGGTANTGELFF
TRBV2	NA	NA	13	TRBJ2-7	TGTGCCAGCAGGGCCGGGTTACCCTACGAGCAGTACTTC	CASRAGLPYEQYF
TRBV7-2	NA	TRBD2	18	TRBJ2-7	TGTGCCAGCAGCTTAGACCTAGCGGGGGGGCCTCTTTCCTACGAGCAGTACTTC	CASSLDLAGGPLSYEQYF
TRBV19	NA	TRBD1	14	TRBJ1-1	TGTGCCAGTAGTAGAGTCACAGGGGTCACTGAAGCTTTCTTT	CASSRVTGVTEAFF
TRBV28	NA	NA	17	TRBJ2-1	TGTGCCAGCAGCCGCCCGACGACTCTCAGCTCCTACAATGAGCAGTTCTTC	CASSRPTTLSSYNEQFF
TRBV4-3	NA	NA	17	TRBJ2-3	TGCGCCAGCAGCCAAGATGGTCAAGCCCATAGCACAGATACGCAGTATTTT	CASSQDGQAHSTDTQYF
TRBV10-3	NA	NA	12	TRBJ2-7	TGTGCCATCAGTGAGTCTGTTGACGAGCAGTACTTC	CAISESVDEQYF
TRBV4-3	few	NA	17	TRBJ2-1	TGCGCCAGCAGCCAAGATTCCCTTAGCGGCCCCTACAATGAGCAGTTCTTC	CASSQDSLSGPYNEQFF
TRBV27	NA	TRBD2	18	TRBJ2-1	TGTGCCAGCAGTCAACTCGGGGTAGCGGGGGTCCTGGACAATGAGCAGTTCTTC	CASSQLGVAGVLDNEQFF
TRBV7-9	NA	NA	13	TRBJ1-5	TGTGCCAGCAGCCAAGGGGTTACTCAGCCCCAGCATTTT	CASSQGVTQPQHF
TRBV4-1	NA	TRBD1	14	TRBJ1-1	TGCGCCAGCAGCCAGGACAGGTGGGACACTGAAGCTTTCTTT	CASSQDRWDTEAFF
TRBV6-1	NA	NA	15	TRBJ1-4	TGTGCCAGCAGTGGACCAGGACGGACTAATGAAAAACTGTTTTTT	CASSGPGRTNEKLFF
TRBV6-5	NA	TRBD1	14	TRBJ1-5	TGTGCCAGCAGTCACAGGGGGCTCGGTCAGCCCCAGCATTTT	CASSHRGLGQPQHF
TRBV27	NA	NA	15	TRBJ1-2	TGTGCCAGCAGTTCCAAGGACCTACTTAACTATGGCTACACCTTC	CASSSKDLLNYGYTF
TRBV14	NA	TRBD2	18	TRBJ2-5	TGTGCCAGCAGCCAAGGGCCCGGACTAGCGGGGGACCAAGAGACCCAGTACTTC	CASSQGPGLAGDQETQYF
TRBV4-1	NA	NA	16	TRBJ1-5	TGCGCCAGCAGCCAAGATCAATGGGGCGGACATCAGCCCCAGCATTTT	CASSQDQWGGHQPQHF
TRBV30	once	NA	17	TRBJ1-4	TGTGCCTGGAGTGTTAAATTCCCACCTGCCCGAGATGAAAAACTGTTTTTT	CAWSVKFPPARDEKLFF
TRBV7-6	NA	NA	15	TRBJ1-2	TGTGCCAGCAGCCCCCTGGCGGGGTCAGACTATGGCTACACCTTC	CASSPLAGSDYGYTF
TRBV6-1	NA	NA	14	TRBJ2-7	TGTGCCAGCAGTCTGACTAGTCTAATCTACGAGCAGTACTTC	CASSLTSLIYEQYF
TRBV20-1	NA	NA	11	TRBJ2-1	TGCAGTGCCCGACCAACGAATGAGCAGTTCTTC	CSARPTNEQFF
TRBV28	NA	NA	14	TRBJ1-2	TGTGCCAGCAGCCCCGGCGAGGGTGGGGATGGCTACACCTTC	CASSPGEGGDGYTF
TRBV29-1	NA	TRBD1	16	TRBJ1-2	TGCAGCGTTGAAGCCACCGGGACAGGGGAGTGGTATGGCTACACCTTC	CSVEATGTGEWYGYTF
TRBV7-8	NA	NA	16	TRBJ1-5	TGTGCCAGCAGCTTAGCGGGTGGGGGGAGCAATCAGCCCCAGCATTTT	CASSLAGGGSNQPQHF
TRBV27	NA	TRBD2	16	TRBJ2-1	TGTGCCAGCAGTTTAGACGAGCGGGGGTTCTACAATGAGCAGTTCTTC	CASSLDERGFYNEQFF
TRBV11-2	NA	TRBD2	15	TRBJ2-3	TGTGCCAGCAGCGCCGGGACTAATTATCCAGATACGCAGTATTTT	CASSAGTNYPDTQYF
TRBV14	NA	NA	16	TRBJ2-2	TGTGCCAGCAGCTCCCCCTCAGCGGCGAACACCGGGGAGCTGTTTTTT	CASSSPSAANTGELFF
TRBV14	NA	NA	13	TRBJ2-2	TGTGCCAGCAGCCCGGTGAACACCGGGGAGCTGTTTTTT	CASSPVNTGELFF
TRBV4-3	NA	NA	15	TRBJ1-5	TGCGCCAGCAGCCAAGGGGTCGACAGAAATCAGCCCCAGCATTTT	CASSQGVDRNQPQHF
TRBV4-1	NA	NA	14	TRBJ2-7	TGCGCCAGCAGCCAAGATGGAGCGCGCTACGAGCAGTACTTC	CASSQDGARYEQYF
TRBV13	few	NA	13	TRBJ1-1	TGTGCCAGCAGCTTAGACGGGAACACTGAAGCTTTCTTT	CASSLDGNTEAFF
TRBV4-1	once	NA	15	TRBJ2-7	TGCGCCAGCAGCCAAGGTACACAGGTGGCCTACGAGCAGTACTTC	CASSQGTQVAYEQYF
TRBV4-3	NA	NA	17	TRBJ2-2	TGCGCCAGCAGCCAAGACTCAGGGCCTTCGAACACCGGGGAGCTGTTTTTT	CASSQDSGPSNTGELFF
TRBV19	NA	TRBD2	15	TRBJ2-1	TGTGCCAGTAGTATAGTAACTAGCGGGAGCCATGAGCAGTTCTTC	CASSIVTSGSHEQFF
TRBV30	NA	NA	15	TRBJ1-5	TGTGCCTGGAGTGCCAGCTCTGCTAGCAATCAGCCCCAGCATTTT	CAWSASSASNQPQHF
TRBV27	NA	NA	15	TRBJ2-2	TGTGCCAGCAGTTTGGACGGGATTATCCCCGGGGAGCTGTTTTTT	CASSLDGIIPGELFF
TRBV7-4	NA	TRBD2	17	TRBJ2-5	TGTGCCAGCAGCTTACCTCGGACTAGCGGGGTTTTAGAGACCCAGTACTTC	CASSLPRTSGVLETQYF
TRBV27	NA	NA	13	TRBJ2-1	TGTGCCAGCAGTTTACTGACCTACAATGAGCAGTTCTTC	CASSLLTYNEQFF